The TCR beta chain described here comes from a study of cytomegalovirus exposure and HLA in healthy donors. Study-level information: Across 300 to 400 genotyped donors, about 80% landed in the Caucasian-associated ancestry cluster.

In germline, CDR1 is MNHEY, CDR2 SVGAGI. The length of the CDR3 is 15 residues. V shed 5 bases, J shed 4 bases, and the junction held 6 bases outside the gene matches. Study-wide findings and caveats: Certain indistinguishable V segments, among them TRBV6-2 and TRBV6-3, were excluded. One variant, a missense change in DCLRE1C, was linked in a later analysis to TCR beta V- and J-gene trimming. The study flagged 150 to 200 TCR beta chains as cytomegalovirus-associated.

60 Vbeta and 13 Jbeta primers were used in PCR. The table came from immunoSEQ multiplex PCR; TCRdb's copy has only in-frame clones and leaves some out. The sample has about 140,000 clones; about three quarters are singletons. Only one count was recorded for this clone. Its antigen is not known. The sample comprised PBMCs. The source of this sequence is a woman younger than 45 in good health and CMV-seronegative. The rearrangement joins TRBV6-5 to TRBJ1-1; 11 positions agree with TRBD1. The CDR3 DNA reads TGTGCCAGCAGTCCAGGACAGGGGGCGCTCACTGAAGCTTTCTTT. Translated, it gives CASSPGQGALTEAFF.